This section outlines one T cell receptor beta chain sequence together with its context. No antigen is known for it. There are no base qualities to consult, and no much larger clone falls within one base. The data were taken from a study of Graves' ophthalmopathy and Graves' hyperthyroidism (dated 2018 in TCRdb). Looking at the study overall: Peripheral blood samples were taken at the time of initial diagnosis, before any treatment was given. T-cell repertoires of thyroid tissue and blood were compared in six or seven hyperthyroidism patients. The study used TCR beta repertoire signatures to distinguish Graves' ophthalmopathy from Graves' hyperthyroidism and to predict progression to ophthalmopathy. After sampling, hyperthyroidism patients received methimazole starting at 30 mg daily, and ophthalmopathy patients received high-dose intravenous methylprednisolone. A discovery set of 95 to 100 patients (roughly 43 ophthalmopathy, 55 to 60 stable hyperthyroidism) was enrolled to explore V-J signatures distinguishing ophthalmopathy from hyperthyroidism. An independent validation cohort comprised around 19 hyperthyroidism patients and over 15 patients who later progressed from hyperthyroidism to ophthalmopathy. In total, under 150 blood samples were TCR-sequenced: 40 to 45 ophthalmopathy, under 80 hyperthyroidism and approximately 17 hyperthyroidism-to-ophthalmopathy patients.

Ophthalmopathy patients had moderately to severely active disease, Clinical Activity Score of at least 3, NOSPECS grade of at least 4, and disease duration under 3 months. Patients with other autoimmune diseases, uncontrolled infections, pregnancy or lactation were excluded from the study. Diagnosis was based on clinical symptoms, serum thyroxine, TRAb, thyroid ultrasound and orbital computed tomography. PBMCs were isolated from about 9 ml of fresh peripheral blood by Ficoll-Paque density gradient centrifugation. Total RNA was extracted with Trizol reagent and quality-checked on an Agilent 2100 Bioanalyzer. The CDR1 and CDR2 encoded by the germline V gene are SGHVS and FNYEAQ. V and J are truncated by 6 bases and 0 bases respectively, leaving an intervening sequence of 9 bases. The cysteine opens and the phenylalanine closes a CDR3 of 14 amino acids. Of the read, only the CDR3 DNA is kept; its 42 bases are in frame from base 1.

Results the study describes overall, beyond this receptor: In validation, the model predicted ophthalmopathy progression with 55% to 71% sensitivity and approximately 75% specificity; more than ten predicted patients were CT-confirmed with GO in a median of approximately six months. No statistical method was used to set the sample size in advance, and the investigators knew which group each participant was assigned to. Most of the expanded thyroid clonotypes with a frequency above 0.001 were also detected in blood, and it was suggested that the thyroid immune response may be reflected by blood repertoires. In cross-validation, the 13-signature model distinguished ophthalmopathy from stable hyperthyroidism with around 90% sensitivity and approximately 81% specificity, while in the test set the corresponding values were 80% and 75%.

For repertoire sequencing, the TCR beta CDR3 regions were amplified from RNA transcripts. The first round was an RT-PCR using HTBI primers with the Qiagen OneStep RT-PCR kit, and this first round was followed by a second-round multiplex PCR, then size selection and purification. Sequencing of the libraries was carried out on an Illumina HiSeq2000 in paired-end mode with 100 bp reads. The paper's data handling went like this. Reads were processed with SOAPnuke, discarding reads with adapters, uncalled bases, mean Phred below 15, or no exact constant-primer or identifier match. COPE v1.2.5 was used to merge high-quality paired reads. Clonotypes were defined as unique nucleotide sequences and were aligned to IMGT TRB V, D and J references using MiTCR v1.1. Only V-J combinations with frequency above 0.0001 were analysed, covering approximately 99% of repertoires. A TCR clonal expansion and chaos score per V-J combination was defined as the ratio of F50 clonal expansion to chaos observed in the TCRdist matrix. Welch's t-statistics and random forest were used to narrow the features down to around twelve V-J combinations, which were then fed into a naive Bayes classifier. Thyroid-blood repertoire similarity was quantified with the Morisita-Horn index. Through fastp at Q25 and MiXCR, TCRdb rebuilt clones from the public reads, retaining in-frame beta chains. Rows with one shared CDR3 protein collapse into an entry with the most common genes and DNA. These V and J calls rely on TCRdb rather than the paper's analysis. The sample table contains 500,000 to 800,000 distinct CDR3 sequences; only one count was recorded for roughly two fifths of them. The ten largest clones take up roughly 3.5% of the sample.

The material sequenced was peripheral blood. The TCR was taken from an adult man with Graves' ophthalmopathy. The rearranged chain carries TRBV7-6 and TRBJ1-5; the D segment could be TRBD1, given 5 matching bases. The base sequence is TGTGCCAGCAGGGGGGGAGTTAGCAATCAGCCCCAGCATTTT. Its protein product is CASRGGVSNQPQHF.